These 15 T cell receptor beta chains share one sample of origin, sequenced in a study of control samples from healthy donors and cancer patients. TCRdb's copy holds only in-frame clones and misses some; the assay was immunoSEQ multiplex PCR. The table includes about 180,000 clones, nearly 90% detected once. The specimen was blood. The receptors here all came from a woman between 50 and 59 years old in good health.

The chain recombines TRBV25-1 with TRBJ1-5, with unresolved D. The V end was cut by 4 bases, the J end by 0 bases, with 7 bases between. Germline V gene sequence: CDR1 MGHDK, CDR2 SYGVNS. The CDR3 is 14 amino acids. The CDR3 bases are TGTGCCAGCAGTGTAGACACTAGCAATCAGCCCCAGCATTTT. It yields the protein CASSVDTSNQPQHF.

The chain joins TRBV5-4 to TRBJ2-2, with D possibly being TRBD1 (5 bases). The germline CDR1 and CDR2 sequences are SGHNT and YYREEE (reference sequence). V was clipped by 0 bases and J by 2 bases, with 11 bases between them. The CDR3 totals 16 residues. This chain's CDR3 is CASSLGRGANTGELFF. DNA of the CDR3: TGTGCCAGCAGCTTGGGGCGTGGGGCTAACACCGGGGAGCTGTTTTTT.

The chain uses TRBV29-1 and TRBJ1-5, with 7 nucleotides matching TRBD1. Germline CDR1 is SQVTM and CDR2 is ANQGSEA. CDR3 length: 13 amino acids. V lost 4 bases to trimming and J lost 6 bases; unmatched junction nucleotides: 6. CDR3 protein: CSVVTGVSQPQHF. CDR3 sequence (DNA): TGCAGCGTTGTAACAGGGGTAAGTCAGCCCCAGCATTTT.

The V call is TRBV5-1, the J call TRBJ2-3, with 13 bases that match TRBD2. This CDR3 has 18 amino acids. J lost 0 bases, V lost 3 bases, and 7 bases had no gene match. The germline gives CDR1 SGHRS, CDR2 YFSETQ. The CDR3 nucleotides read TGCGCCAGCAGCTCCGGACTAGCGGGGGAGGGTAGCACAGATACGCAGTATTTT. It encodes CASSSGLAGEGSTDTQYF.

V is TRBV11-3 and J is TRBJ1-4, with D possibly matching TRBD1 (6 bases). Trimming removed 5 bases from V and 5 bases from J, with 21 bases in between. The CDR3 contains 17 residues. Germline assignment: CDR1 SGHNT and CDR2 YENEEA. CDR3 sequence (DNA): TGTGCCAGCAGCAAACCGAGCAACCGGACAGAGAATGAAAAACTGTTTTTT. It encodes CASSKPSNRTENEKLFF.

The chain has TRBV2 and TRBJ2-5; 10 bases agree with TRBD2. CDR1 and CDR2 (germline): SNHLY, FYNNEI. This CDR3 has 14 amino acids. V lost 7 bases, J lost 2 bases, and 4 bases stayed unmatched. The CDR3 coding sequence is TGTGCCAGCAATTCAGCGGGGGGGCAAGAGACCCAGTACTTC. Its protein is CASNSAGGQETQYF.

This chain connects TRBV24-1 to TRBJ2-1; TRBD2 aligns across 8 bases. The CDR3 loop spans 13 amino acids. CDR1 is KGHDR, CDR2 SFDVKD, per germline. V trimming: 6 bases; J trimming: 6 bases; junction bases outside the gene matches: 3. CDR3 DNA sequence: TGTGCCACCAGTATGGCGGGAGGCAATGAGCAGTTCTTC. Amino acid sequence: CATSMAGGNEQFF.

This chain uses TRBV24-1 with TRBJ1-4; maybe TRBD1 (5 bases). CDR3 length: 15 amino acids. Trimming pared 3 bases from V and 7 bases from J, leaving 14 bases between. Germline assignment: CDR1 KGHDR and CDR2 SFDVKD. CDR3 residues: CATSDPGGGSEKLFF. In nucleotides, the CDR3 is TGTGCCACCAGTGATCCCGGGGGAGGGAGTGAAAAACTGTTTTTT.

This clone has more than one count but fewer than ten. The rearrangement joins TRBV6-5 to TRBJ1-2; TRBD1 agrees at 9 bases. J lost 2 bases, V lost 7 bases, and 8 bases had no gene match. The CDR3 contains 15 residues. CDR1 is MNHEY, CDR2 SVGAGI, per germline. The chain's CDR3 is CASTYSGTGNYGYTF. In DNA form, the CDR3 reads TGTGCCAGCACCTACTCCGGGACAGGGAACTATGGCTACACCTTC.

The chain links TRBV5-8 to TRBJ1-4; 8 positions match TRBD1. This CDR3 has 14 residues. The germline gives CDR1 SGHTS, CDR2 YDEGEE. Trimming took 1 base from V and 7 from J; bases not matched to a gene: 3. The CDR3 loop is CASSLWGTGEKLFF. In nucleotides, the CDR3 is TGTGCCAGCAGCTTGTGGGGGACAGGTGAAAAACTGTTTTTT.

A single count supports this clone. V gene TRBV30 combines with J gene TRBJ2-7; D is perhaps TRBD1 (6 bases). CDR3 length: 19 amino acids. Between the trimmed V and J ends, which lost 1 base and 6 bases, there was a span of 31 bases. Germline V gene sequence: CDR1 GTSNPN, CDR2 SVGIG (reference sequence). This chain's CDR3 is CAWSAPTKGTLKLWGEQYF. DNA for the CDR3: TGTGCCTGGAGTGCTCCAACCAAGGGGACATTAAAACTCTGGGGCGAGCAGTACTTC.

The chain joins TRBV7-2 to TRBJ2-3; D is unclear. CDR3 length: 13 residues. Germline CDR1 reads SGHTA; CDR2 reads FQGNSA. V lost 5 bases to trimming and J lost 5 bases, with 11 bases between them. CDR3 region: CASSRSNVDTQYF. CDR3 in DNA: TGTGCCAGCAGCCGAAGTAACGTAGATACGCAGTATTTT.

In DNA form, the CDR3 reads TGTGCCAGCAGCCCCTCCCCAGGGGGCGTGAAGACCCAGTACTTC. Amino acid sequence: CASSPSPGGVKTQYF. The chain has TRBV7-3 and TRBJ2-5; 8 nucleotides align to TRBD1. V shed 5 bases and J 6 bases; nucleotides not matched to a gene: 11. The CDR3 runs 15 residues. Germline CDR1 SGHTA, CDR2 FQGTGA.

The chain couples TRBV5-1 to TRBJ2-7; 8 nucleotides agree with TRBD1. The germline gives CDR1 SGHRS, CDR2 YFSETQ. The CDR3 runs 15 residues. With 5 bases clipped from V and 2 bases from J, the junction kept 9 bases outside the gene matches. DNA for the CDR3: TGCGCCAGCAGTCCCAGACAGGGGTATACCTACGAGCAGTACTTC. Residues: CASSPRQGYTYEQYF.

This sequence joins TRBV28 and TRBJ1-6; D not resolved. With 2 bases removed from V and 12 bases from J, the gap between germline ends came to 14 bases. CDR1 and CDR2 from the germline V gene are MDHEN and SYDVKM. The CDR3 covers 14 residues. CDR3 residues: CASSLDRRSQPLHF. CDR3 nucleotide sequence: TGTGCCAGCAGTTTAGATCGCCGGAGCCAACCCCTCCACTTT. Full variable domain (remainder filled in from reference TRBV28 and TRBJ1-6): DVKVTQSSRYLVKRTGEKVFLECVQDMDHENMFWYRQDPGLGLRLIYFSYDVKMKEKGDIPEGYSVSREKKERFSLILESASTNQTSMYLCASSLDRRSQPLHFGNGTRLTVT.